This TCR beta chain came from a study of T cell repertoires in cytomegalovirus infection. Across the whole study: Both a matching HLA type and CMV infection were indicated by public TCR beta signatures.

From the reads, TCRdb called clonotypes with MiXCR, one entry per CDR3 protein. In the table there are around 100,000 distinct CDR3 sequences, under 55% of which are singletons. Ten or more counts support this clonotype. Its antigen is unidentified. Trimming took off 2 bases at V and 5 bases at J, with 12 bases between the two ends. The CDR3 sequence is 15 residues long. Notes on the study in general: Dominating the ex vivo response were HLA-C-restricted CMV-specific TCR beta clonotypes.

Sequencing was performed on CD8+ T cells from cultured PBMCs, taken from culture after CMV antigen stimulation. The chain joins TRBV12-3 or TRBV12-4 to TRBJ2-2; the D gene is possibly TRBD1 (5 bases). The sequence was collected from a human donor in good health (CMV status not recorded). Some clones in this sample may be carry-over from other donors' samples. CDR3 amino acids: CASSLRPGSTGELFF. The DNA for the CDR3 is TGTGCCAGCAGTTTACGGCCAGGGTCAACCGGGGAGCTGTTTTTT.